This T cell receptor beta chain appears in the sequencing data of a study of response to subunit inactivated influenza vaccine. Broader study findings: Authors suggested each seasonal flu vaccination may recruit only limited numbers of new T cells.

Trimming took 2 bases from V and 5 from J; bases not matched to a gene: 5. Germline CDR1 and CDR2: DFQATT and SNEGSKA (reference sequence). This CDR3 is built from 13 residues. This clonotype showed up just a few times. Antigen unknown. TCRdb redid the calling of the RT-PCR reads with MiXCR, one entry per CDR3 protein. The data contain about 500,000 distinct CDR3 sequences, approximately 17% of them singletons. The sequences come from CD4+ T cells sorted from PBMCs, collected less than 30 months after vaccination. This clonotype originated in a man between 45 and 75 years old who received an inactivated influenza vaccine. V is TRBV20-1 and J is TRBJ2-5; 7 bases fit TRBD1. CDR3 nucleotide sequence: TGCAGTGCTAGATTGACAGGGCCGGAGACCCAGTACTTC. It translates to CSARLTGPETQYF.